A single T cell receptor (beta chain) is shown here with its context. V shed 6 bases and J shed 0 bases, with 18 bases lying between them. The CDR3 is 16 residues long. Germline V gives CDR1 MNHEY, CDR2 SVGEGT. This specimen belongs to a study of blood T cells in healthy people across ages. Then a second PCR, running roughly 6 to 12 cycles, was carried out with a sample-barcoded 5' primer and a J-beta primer mix. One entry per CDR3 protein, called by TCRdb with MiXCR from the 5' RACE reads. Of fewer than 950,000 distinct CDR3 sequences listed, approximately 53% were seen once; the top ten hold around 41%.

Sequencing used blood. This TCR was recovered from a man older than 75 in good health. The V gene is TRBV6-2 or TRBV6-3, the J gene TRBJ2-7; perhaps TRBD1 as D (6 bases). CDR3 loop: CASRGLGHLTSYEQYF. The CDR3 DNA sequence: TGTGCCAGCAGAGGCTTGGGACACCTCACCTCCTACGAGCAGTACTTC.